One sample yielded the 17 T cell receptor beta chains listed below, sequenced in a study of shared clonotypes between healthy human individuals. This table comes from immunoSEQ multiplex PCR, and its TCRdb copy is limited to in-frame clones, with some not included. The sample lists 2,500,000 or so clones, around 93% occurring once. Sample: naive CD4+ T cells from PBMCs. Documented subset: CD45RA+ positively selected. These receptors were taken from a man between 18 and 29 years old in good health. Some clones in this sample may be carry-over from other donors' samples.

Concerning this clone: This specimen includes other DNA sequences encoding the same CDR3. V is TRBV15 and J is TRBJ2-5; D possibly corresponds to TRBD1 (6 bases). The V gene lost 9 bases and the J gene lost 5 bases, with 13 bases spanning the gap. This CDR3 comprises 12 residues. CDR1 and CDR2 from the germline V gene are LNHNV and YYDKDF (reference sequence). CDR3 nucleotides: TGTGCCACTGCAACAGGGCGGGAGACCCAGTACTTC. Protein product: CATATGRETQYF.

The chain is built from TRBV18 and TRBJ2-1, with D possibly matching TRBD2 (6 bases). CDR1 KGHSH and CDR2 LQKENI come from the germline V gene. The CDR3 has 17 residues. Deletions cut 4 bases from V and 4 bases from J, with 20 bases between. CDR3 coding DNA: TGTGCCAGCTCACAACCGGGGCGGGACGACGGGTACAATGAGCAGTTCTTC. Amino acid sequence: CASSQPGRDDGYNEQFF.

The chain employs TRBV30 and TRBJ1-4; D is uncertain. V was clipped by 2 bases and J by 7 bases, with 17 bases between them. CDR3 length: 15 amino acids. Per the germline V gene, CDR1 is GTSNPN and CDR2 is SVGIG (reference sequence). The CDR3, as DNA: TGTGCCTGGAGTTACCGGAAGGGCATGGTTGAAAAACTGTTTTTT. Translation gives CAWSYRKGMVEKLFF.

This chain links TRBV7-3 with TRBJ2-6; the match to TRBD1 covers 9 bases. This CDR3 has 18 residues. Germline CDR1 SGHTA, CDR2 FQGTGA. Germline trimming cut 6 bases from V and 0 bases from J; bases unmatched to any gene: 9. CDR3 loop: CASRPTGGGISGANVLTF. In DNA, the CDR3 is TGTGCCAGCAGACCGACAGGGGGAGGTATCTCTGGGGCCAACGTCCTGACTTTC.

This clone was detected only once. CDR3 nucleotides: TGTGCCAGCTCACAAACCCAGTCCATTAGCGACACAGATACGCAGTATTTT. Residues: CASSQTQSISDTDTQYF. The J gene is TRBJ2-3, the V gene TRBV18; TRBD2 is a possible D gene (5 bases). Germline V CDR1 and CDR2: KGHSH, LQKENI. V dropped 4 bases and J dropped 2 bases, with 19 bases sitting between them. The CDR3 has 17 amino acids. The whole variable domain, remainder taken from reference TRBV18 and TRBJ2-3, is NAGVMQNPRHLVRRRGQEARLRCSPMKGHSHVYWYRQLPEEGLKFMVYLQKENIIDESGMPKERFSAEFPKEGPSILRIQQVVRGDSAAYFCASSQTQSISDTDTQYFGPGTRLTVL.

The chain has TRBV10-3 and TRBJ2-1, with 8 nucleotides matching TRBD2. The CDR3 spans 16 residues. V shed 3 bases and J 5 bases; nucleotides not matched to a gene: 9. Looked up from germline, CDR1 is ENHRY and CDR2 is SYGVKD. CDR3 sequence (DNA): TGTGCCATCAGTGACCCAACTAGCGGAAACGACAATGAGCAGTTCTTC. Amino acid sequence: CAISDPTSGNDNEQFF.

The chain employs TRBV28 and TRBJ2-7; D assignment may be TRBD1 or TRBD2 (5 bases each). CDR1 and CDR2 (germline): MDHEN, SYDVKM. V lost 10 bases and J 4 bases, leaving 17 bases between the germline ends. The CDR3 length is 13 residues. CDR3 DNA: TGTGCCACCGACTCCGGGGCAGGATACGAGCAGTACTTC. As protein: CATDSGAGYEQYF. Variable domain in full (rest from reference TRBV28 and TRBJ2-7): DVKVTQSSRYLVKRTGEKVFLECVQDMDHENMFWYRQDPGLGLRLIYFSYDVKMKEKGDIPEGYSVSREKKERFSLILESASTNQTSMYLCATDSGAGYEQYFGPGTRLTVT.

CDR3 nucleotides: TGTGCCAGCAGTTGGGGACTAGCGGGACTAAACAATGAGCAGTTCTTC. This encodes CASSWGLAGLNNEQFF. The chain employs TRBV6-6 and TRBJ2-1; TRBD2 matches 13 bases. This CDR3 comprises 16 residues. Germline trimming cut 4 bases from V and 5 bases from J; bases unmatched to any gene: 5. Per the germline V gene, CDR1 is MNHNY and CDR2 is SVGAGI (reference sequence).

The V gene is TRBV6-1, the J gene TRBJ1-5, with D possibly matching TRBD1 (6 bases). This CDR3 is built from 15 residues. Germline CDR1 is MNHNS and CDR2 is SASEGT. V lost 7 bases to trimming and J lost 6 bases, with 19 bases between them. The CDR3 DNA reads as TGTGCCAGCATTTCAATACAGGGAAAAGGTCAGCCCCAGCATTTT. Protein: CASISIQGKGQPQHF.

The chain employs TRBV10-1 and TRBJ1-5; 7 nucleotides agree with TRBD1. Unmatched junction bases numbered 14, after V lost 5 bases and J lost 4 bases. The CDR3 spans 17 residues. The V gene's germline CDR1 is WNHNN and CDR2 SYGVQD (reference sequence). In nucleotides, the CDR3 is TGCGCCAGCAGTCCCGGGACAGTCTGTTCCCGTAATCAGCCCCAGCATTTT. It codes for CASSPGTVCSRNQPQHF.

The chain joins TRBV2 to TRBJ1-1; D ambiguous. The CDR3 spans 15 residues. V was trimmed by 7 bases and J by 4 bases, leaving 19 bases between them. Germline V CDR1 and CDR2: SNHLY, FYNNEI. CDR3 region: CASTTNNWEGTEAFF. The CDR3 coding sequence is TGTGCCAGCACCACAAATAATTGGGAGGGCACTGAAGCTTTCTTT. The full variable domain, its missing parts supplied by reference TRBV2 and TRBJ1-1, is EPEVTQTPSHQVTQMGQEVILRCVPISNHLYFYWYRQILGQKVEFLVSFYNNEISEKSEIFDDQFSVERPDGSNFTLKIRSTKLEDSAMYFCASTTNNWEGTEAFFGQGTRLTVV.

The genes are TRBV7-2 and TRBJ2-5; TRBD1 aligns across 9 bases. The end of the DNA fits TRBJ2-7 better, so the J call may be wrong. The CDR3 runs to 14 residues. Germline CDR1 SGHTA, CDR2 FQGNSA. Written as DNA, the CDR3 is TGTGCCAGCAGCTTTCGACAGGGGGCCTACGAGCAGTACTTC. This translates into CASSFRQGAYEQYF.

The chain carries TRBV5-4 and TRBJ2-5; 8 bases match TRBD1. The CDR3 runs to 15 residues. The V and J ends lost 3 bases and 4 bases, in that order; junction bases with no gene match: 8. Per the germline V gene, CDR1 is SGHNT and CDR2 is YYREEE (reference sequence). CDR3 bases: TGTGCCAGCAGCTCCCCCACTACAGGGGGAGAGACCCAGTACTTC. It translates to CASSSPTTGGETQYF.

This rearrangement joins TRBV11-2 to TRBJ2-3; 10 nucleotides agree with TRBD1. Germline V gene lookup returns CDR1 SGHAT and CDR2 FQNNGV. V shed 6 bases and J 3 bases; nucleotides not matched to a gene: 6. The CDR3 totals 15 residues. The chain's CDR3 is CASRKPGQGTDTQYF. CDR3 nucleotide sequence: TGTGCCAGCAGGAAACCGGGACAGGGGACAGATACGCAGTATTTT.

The chain's CDR3 is CASSQDEPQETQYF. The CDR3 coding sequence is TGCGCCAGCAGCCAAGATGAGCCGCAAGAGACCCAGTACTTC. V usage is TRBV4-1 and J usage is TRBJ2-5; D uncertain. In germline, CDR1 is MGHRA, CDR2 YSYEKL. The CDR3 has 14 amino acids. V lost 0 bases and J lost 2, with 7 bases in between.

This clone was recorded a few times. The chain has TRBV6-6 and TRBJ1-1; D gene unclear. V lost 2 bases and J lost 7, with 11 bases in between. Germline lookup yields CDR1 MNHNY and CDR2 SVGAGI (reference sequence). The CDR3 loop spans 13 amino acids. This CDR3 reads CASSYGTAGEAFF. The CDR3 DNA sequence: TGTGCCAGCAGTTACGGTACGGCGGGTGAAGCTTTCTTT.

The genes are TRBV5-1 and TRBJ2-7; tentative D call: TRBD2 (6 bases). CDR1 is SGHRS and CDR2 is YFSETQ in the germline V gene. The ends were cut back, 3 bases at V and 1 base at J, with 17 bases in the middle. The CDR3 runs 16 residues. Here the CDR3 reads CASSSTGSKSSYEQYF. The CDR3 coding sequence is TGCGCCAGCAGCTCCACCGGGAGCAAGAGTTCCTACGAGCAGTACTTC.